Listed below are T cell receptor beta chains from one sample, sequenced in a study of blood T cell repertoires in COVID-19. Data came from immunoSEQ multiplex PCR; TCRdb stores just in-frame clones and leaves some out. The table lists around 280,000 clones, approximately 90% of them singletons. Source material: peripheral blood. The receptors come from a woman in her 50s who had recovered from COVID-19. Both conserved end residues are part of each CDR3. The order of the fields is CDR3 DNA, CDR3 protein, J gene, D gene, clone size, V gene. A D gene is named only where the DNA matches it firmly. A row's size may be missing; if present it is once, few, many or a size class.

cdr3_nt: TGTGCCAGTAGTATAAGCCCTACAGGAGTGAACACTGAAGCTTTCTTT
cdr3_aa: CASSISPTGVNTEAFF
j_call: TRBJ1-1
d_call: .
clone_size: once
v_call: TRBV19

cdr3_nt: TGCAGCGTTACCAGGGGGACTGGGGCCAACGTCCTGACTTTC
cdr3_aa: CSVTRGTGANVLTF
j_call: TRBJ2-6
d_call: TRBD1
clone_size: .
v_call: TRBV29-1

cdr3_nt: TGTGCCAGCAGCTTGGGGGGTCGGAACACCGGGGAGCTGTTTTTT
cdr3_aa: CASSLGGRNTGELFF
j_call: TRBJ2-2
d_call: .
clone_size: .
v_call: TRBV7-2

cdr3_nt: TGCGCCAGCAGCCGCAATTCCGGGGGGAATGAAAAACTGTTTTTT
cdr3_aa: CASSRNSGGNEKLFF
j_call: TRBJ1-4
d_call: .
clone_size: .
v_call: TRBV5-1

cdr3_nt: TGTGCCAGCAGCCCACGCAGGGTCTCCAATGAGCAGTTCTTC
cdr3_aa: CASSPRRVSNEQFF
j_call: TRBJ2-1
d_call: .
clone_size: .
v_call: TRBV7-9

cdr3_nt: TGTGCCAGCAGTTACTCCGCCGGGACAGCAACTGAAGCTTTCTTT
cdr3_aa: CASSYSAGTATEAFF
j_call: TRBJ1-1
d_call: TRBD1
clone_size: .
v_call: TRBV6-5

cdr3_nt: TGTGCCAGTAGTATAGACCACCACGGGGACAGCCCCTATGGCTACACCTTC
cdr3_aa: CASSIDHHGDSPYGYTF
j_call: TRBJ1-2
d_call: TRBD1
clone_size: .
v_call: TRBV19

cdr3_nt: TGTGCCAGCAGCTTAGGGCAGGGGGAGGATGGCTACACCTTC
cdr3_aa: CASSLGQGEDGYTF
j_call: TRBJ1-2
d_call: TRBD1
clone_size: .
v_call: TRBV7-9

cdr3_nt: TGTGCCAGCAGCCCCGGGAGGGCAGATACGCAGTATTTT
cdr3_aa: CASSPGRADTQYF
j_call: TRBJ2-3
d_call: TRBD2
clone_size: .
v_call: TRBV12-3/TRBV12-4

cdr3_nt: TGCGCCAGCAGTGATGGGGACAGCCGTTCAGAAGCTTTCTTT
cdr3_aa: CASSDGDSRSEAFF
j_call: TRBJ1-1
d_call: TRBD1
clone_size: .
v_call: TRBV10-1

cdr3_nt: TGTGCCAGTGGCAGGGAATCAGCCTACGAGCAGTACTTC
cdr3_aa: CASGRESAYEQYF
j_call: TRBJ2-7
d_call: .
clone_size: .
v_call: TRBV2

cdr3_nt: TGTGCCAGCAGCTTGGAGGGAGGCTATGGCTACACCTTC
cdr3_aa: CASSLEGGYGYTF
j_call: TRBJ1-2
d_call: .
clone_size: .
v_call: TRBV7-2

cdr3_nt: TGTGCCAGCAGCTTAGTACAGGGAGGGCATGAGCAGTTCTTC
cdr3_aa: CASSLVQGGHEQFF
j_call: TRBJ2-1
d_call: .
clone_size: few
v_call: TRBV7-9

cdr3_nt: TGTGCCAGCAGCTCCGGGTTCGGAGTGAGTGGAACTGAAGCTTTCTTT
cdr3_aa: CASSSGFGVSGTEAFF
j_call: TRBJ1-1
d_call: .
clone_size: few
v_call: TRBV5-8

cdr3_nt: TGCGCCAGCAGCTTGGCCTGGGGCATGAACACTGAAGCTTTCTTT
cdr3_aa: CASSLAWGMNTEAFF
j_call: TRBJ1-1
d_call: .
clone_size: .
v_call: TRBV5-1

cdr3_nt: TGTGCCAGTAGTATAGTAGGGGGCGAGGGCTATGGCTACACCTTC
cdr3_aa: CASSIVGGEGYGYTF
j_call: TRBJ1-2
d_call: TRBD1
clone_size: few
v_call: TRBV19

cdr3_nt: TGTGCTAGTGGTTTGGATGGAGGGTGGCCTTTCGATGGCTACACCTTC
cdr3_aa: CASGLDGGWPFDGYTF
j_call: TRBJ1-2
d_call: .
clone_size: .
v_call: TRBV12-5

cdr3_nt: TGTGCCTGGAAGGGGTGGGACAGGGAGGGCTACACCTTC
cdr3_aa: CAWKGWDREGYTF
j_call: TRBJ1-2
d_call: TRBD1
clone_size: .
v_call: TRBV30

cdr3_nt: TGCAGCGTTGAAACAGGGGCGCCCTACGAGCAGTACTTC
cdr3_aa: CSVETGAPYEQYF
j_call: TRBJ2-7
d_call: TRBD1
clone_size: .
v_call: TRBV29-1

cdr3_nt: TGCGCCAGCAGCCAAACTCTAGCGGGGGCCCGGGAGCAGTACTTC
cdr3_aa: CASSQTLAGAREQYF
j_call: TRBJ2-7
d_call: TRBD2
clone_size: .
v_call: TRBV4-1

cdr3_nt: TGTGCCAGCCGGCAGGGGGCCGCCGGGGAGCTGTTTTTT
cdr3_aa: CASRQGAAGELFF
j_call: TRBJ2-2
d_call: TRBD1
clone_size: .
v_call: TRBV2